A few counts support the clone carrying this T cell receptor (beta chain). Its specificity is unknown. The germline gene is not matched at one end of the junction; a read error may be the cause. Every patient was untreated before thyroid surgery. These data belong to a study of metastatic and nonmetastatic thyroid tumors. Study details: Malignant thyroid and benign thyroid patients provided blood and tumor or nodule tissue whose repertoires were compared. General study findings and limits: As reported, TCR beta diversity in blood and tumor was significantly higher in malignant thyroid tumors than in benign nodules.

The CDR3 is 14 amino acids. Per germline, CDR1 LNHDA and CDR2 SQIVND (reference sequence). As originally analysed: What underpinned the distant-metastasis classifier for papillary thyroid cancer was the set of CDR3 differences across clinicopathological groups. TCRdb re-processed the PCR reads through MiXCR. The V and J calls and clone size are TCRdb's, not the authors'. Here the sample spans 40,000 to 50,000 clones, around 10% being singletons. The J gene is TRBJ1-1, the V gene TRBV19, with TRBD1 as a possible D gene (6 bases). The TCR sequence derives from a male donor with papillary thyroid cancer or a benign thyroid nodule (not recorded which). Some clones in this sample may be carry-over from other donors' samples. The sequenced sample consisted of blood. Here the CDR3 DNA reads TGCGCCAGTAGGGGGGGAGGTTTTAACACTGAAGCTTTCTTT. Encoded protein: CASRGGGFNTEAFF.